This is a list of T cell receptor beta chains from one sample in a study of T cells in narcolepsy. Assay used: immunoSEQ multiplex PCR; TCRdb lists only in-frame clones, some missing. This table has around 22,000 clones, approximately 82% appearing once. What was sequenced was memory (CD45RA-) CD4+ T cells from blood. Every receptor here comes from a human donor in good health. CDR3s include the opening cysteine and the closing phenylalanine or tryptophan. A D gene is named only where the DNA matches it firmly. Not every row has a clone size; where given, it reads once, few, many or a size class.

D	J	size	V	CDR3	DNA
TRBD1	TRBJ1-2	NA	TRBV5-1	CASSFGQGAANYGYTF	TGCGCCAGCAGCTTTGGGCAGGGGGCTGCTAACTATGGCTACACCTTC
NA	TRBJ1-3	NA	TRBV14	CASSQGSTAADF	TGTGCCAGCAGCCAAGGGTCAACGGCCGCGGATTTT
NA	TRBJ1-5	NA	TRBV6-5	CASSTEIYQPQHF	TGTGCCAGCAGCACAGAGATCTATCAGCCCCAGCATTTT
TRBD2	TRBJ2-1	NA	TRBV10-2	CASSLPGTSGGLNEQFF	TGCGCCAGCAGCCTACCGGGGACTAGCGGGGGTCTAAATGAGCAGTTCTTC
NA	TRBJ2-2	NA	TRBV6-1	CASSEEISGLGANTGELFF	TGTGCCAGCAGTGAAGAGATTTCCGGGCTGGGGGCGAACACCGGGGAGCTGTTTTTT
TRBD1	TRBJ2-7	NA	TRBV10-3	CATQTGSYEQYF	TGTGCCACCCAGACAGGGAGCTACGAGCAGTACTTC
NA	TRBJ2-5	NA	TRBV10-3	CAISESPGETQYF	TGTGCCATCAGTGAGTCGCCGGGAGAGACCCAGTACTTC
TRBD2	TRBJ2-7	NA	TRBV9	CASSPIAGGPHEQYF	TGTGCCAGCAGTCCTATAGCGGGGGGGCCCCACGAGCAGTACTTC
TRBD1	TRBJ1-1	NA	TRBV6-1	CASIRTGGGNTEAFF	TGTGCCAGCATTCGGACAGGGGGTGGGAACACTGAAGCTTTCTTT
NA	TRBJ2-7	NA	TRBV5-1	CASSLDGQSSYEQYF	TGCGCCAGCAGCTTGGACGGCCAGAGCTCCTACGAGCAGTACTTC
NA	TRBJ1-3	few	TRBV5-6	CAGGSLSGNTIYF	TGTGCGGGCGGGTCTCTCTCTGGAAACACCATATATTTT
NA	TRBJ1-3	NA	TRBV2	CASSPRGPPGNTIYF	TGTGCCAGCAGTCCCAGGGGCCCCCCTGGAAACACCATATATTTT
NA	TRBJ1-1	NA	TRBV10-3	CAISELRKPTEAFF	TGTGCCATCAGTGAATTGCGGAAACCAACTGAAGCTTTCTTT
NA	TRBJ2-5	NA	TRBV5-1	CASSQMGGARWETQYF	TGCGCCAGCAGTCAGATGGGTGGGGCCCGATGGGAGACCCAGTACTTC
TRBD2	TRBJ2-7	NA	TRBV5-6	CASSLGGGTSYEQYF	TGTGCCAGCAGCTTGGGCGGGGGGACCTCCTACGAGCAGTACTTC
NA	TRBJ1-1	NA	TRBV6-5	CASSVAQLGTEAFF	TGTGCCAGCAGTGTTGCACAGCTAGGGACTGAAGCTTTCTTT
TRBD2	TRBJ2-7	few	TRBV25-1	CASSDSGGASYEQYF	TGTGCCAGCAGTGATAGCGGGGGGGCCTCCTACGAGCAGTACTTC
TRBD2	TRBJ2-5	NA	TRBV10-3	CAIRPLGGGQETQYF	TGTGCCATCAGACCCCTTGGCGGGGGCCAAGAGACCCAGTACTTC
NA	TRBJ2-1	NA	TRBV5-4	CASSRPGLGYNEQFF	TGTGCCAGCAGCCGGCCGGGACTGGGTTACAATGAGCAGTTCTTC
NA	TRBJ2-5	NA	TRBV7-6	CASSLVDETQYF	TGTGCCAGCAGCTTAGTTGATGAGACCCAGTACTTC
TRBD2	TRBJ2-5	NA	TRBV9	CASSAASGGAKETQYF	TGTGCCAGCAGCGCAGCTTCCGGGGGGGCCAAGGAGACCCAGTACTTC
NA	TRBJ2-2	NA	TRBV11-3	CASRTGNTGELFF	TGTGCCAGCAGGACAGGGAACACCGGGGAGCTGTTTTTT
NA	TRBJ2-5	NA	TRBV5-6	CASSLLAIQETQYF	TGTGCCAGCAGCTTGTTGGCGATTCAAGAGACCCAGTACTTC
NA	TRBJ1-6	NA	TRBV4-1	CASSHGPTELLGNSPLHF	TGCGCCAGCAGCCACGGGCCCACCGAGCTCCTAGGTAATTCACCCCTCCACTTT
TRBD2	TRBJ2-7	NA	TRBV7-2	CASSRHSGGAHYEQYF	TGTGCCAGCAGCCGGCATAGCGGGGGGGCTCACTACGAGCAGTACTTC
NA	TRBJ1-2	NA	TRBV29-1	CSVAAGAGYGYTF	TGCAGCGTTGCGGCGGGGGCGGGCTATGGCTACACCTTC
TRBD1	TRBJ1-6	NA	TRBV6-1	CASSHDRGGSPLHF	TGTGCCAGCAGTCACGACAGGGGGGGGTCACCCCTCCACTTT
NA	TRBJ2-7	NA	TRBV6-1	CASRDTWTYEQYF	TGTGCCAGCAGGGACACTTGGACCTACGAGCAGTACTTC
NA	TRBJ1-2	once	TRBV6-5	CASSRDNSIYGYTF	TGTGCCAGCAGTAGGGACAATTCAATCTATGGCTACACCTTC